The rows below give T cell receptor beta chains drawn from one sample of a study of T cells after yellow fever vaccination. TCRdb called the 5' RACE reads again in MiXCR, with one record for every CDR3 protein. Of 120,000 to 150,000 distinct CDR3 sequences in the sample, roughly 8% were seen once. This specimen consisted of CD4+ T cells sorted from PBMCs, obtained 5 days after the yellow fever booster vaccination. Receptors originate from a young man who received the YFV17D yellow fever vaccine. The conserved cysteine and the conserved F or W are not part of the CDR3 here. A D gene is named only where the DNA matches it firmly.

D | V | CDR3
. | TRBV20-1 | SANPLSSGANYGYT
. | TRBV5-1 | ASSLYQPDNEQF
. | TRBV27 | ASSHGHGANVLT
. | TRBV14 | ASSQDGTGRYSETQY
. | TRBV12-3/TRBV12-4 | ASKANTGELF
TRBD2 | TRBV2 | ASSFQGLADTDTQY
. | TRBV6-2/TRBV6-3 | ASSKGVSGLSSYNEQF
. | TRBV7-9 | ASSLSREDYGYT
TRBD2 | TRBV6-1 | ASLRREGPGELF
TRBD1 | TRBV6-6 | ASSATGGTEAF
. | TRBV12-3/TRBV12-4 | ASSLMDSYEQY
TRBD2 | TRBV5-1 | ASSWGLAGEMETQY
. | TRBV4-3 | ASSQDSGTQPQH
. | TRBV5-1 | ASSLNPPGTDTQY
. | TRBV29-1 | SVPLGSEETQY
. | TRBV19 | ASSIERGAQRNEQF
. | TRBV4-3 | ASSQRYRGFGETQY
. | TRBV5-4 | ASSFEQSGNTIY
TRBD2 | TRBV7-2 | ASSLDSGNGREQY
TRBD1 | TRBV20-1 | SARPTGRETQY
. | TRBV19 | ASSIRTGAKNIQY
. | TRBV20-1 | SARDIGSTEAF
. | TRBV29-1 | SVKGTSTPGQQY
. | TRBV3-1 | ASSLQHGSNSPLH
. | TRBV28 | ASSLAPGEQY
TRBD2 | TRBV28 | ASSFETSGSNEQF
TRBD1 | TRBV12-3/TRBV12-4 | ASSIGQDYGYT
. | TRBV7-2 | ASSLSPDTQY
TRBD2 | TRBV20-1 | SARLAGVTDTQY
. | TRBV23-1 | ARYRREQF
. | TRBV6-8 | ASRRGARANEQY
TRBD2 | TRBV4-3 | ASSPTSGRAGELF
. | TRBV5-1 | ASSLSGSTDTQY
. | TRBV4-1 | ASSQGRGRDGANVLT
TRBD2 | TRBV6-2/TRBV6-3 | ASNLGTSGTLTYNEQF
. | TRBV30 | AWSVTVYGYT
. | TRBV14 | ASSHTPDTQY
. | TRBV24-1 | ATSDFGGSVYNEQF
. | TRBV5-1 | ASSLVADSYNEQF
. | TRBV7-2 | ASSYNVLT
. | TRBV7-2 | ASSPEA
TRBD2 | TRBV7-2 | ASSYSGRPYEQY
TRBD1 | TRBV5-1 | ASSDGTGRNSPLH
TRBD2 | TRBV6-2/TRBV6-3 | ASKVAGGPYNEQF
TRBD1 | TRBV15 | ATSTGKGQGKETQY
TRBD1 | TRBV7-8 | ASSSGTGGYEQY
TRBD1 | TRBV2 | ASRTDRGWGNQPQH
. | TRBV12-3/TRBV12-4 | ASSTGAATQY
. | TRBV21-1 | ASSKFRAGLLYEQY
TRBD2 | TRBV10-3 | AISQTSGIEQY
. | TRBV20-1 | SAPSQPHTEAF
. | TRBV20-1 | SARDLRAGAQTQY
TRBD2 | TRBV6-2/TRBV6-3 | ASGLAAYEQY
. | TRBV6-1 | ASGRETGENIQY
TRBD2 | TRBV25-1 | ASRLAGGRSNEQF
TRBD1 | TRBV5-6 | ASSSGTGGNGYT